This T cell receptor beta chain was recorded in a study of blood T cell repertoires in COVID-19. Study-wide context: The origin of the acute and convalescent COVID-19 samples was the United States, Italy and Spain. In each case, the material was cDNA or gDNA derived from T cells, B-cell-depleted T cells, or PBMCs.

This CDR3 has 18 residues. The V gene's germline CDR1 is LNHDA and CDR2 SQIVND (reference sequence). With 5 bases clipped from V and 6 bases from J, the junction kept 18 bases outside the gene matches. Using immunoSEQ multiplex PCR, the repertoire was profiled, and TCRdb retains in-frame clones only, with some absent. The sample has some 250,000 clones, roughly 81% seen once. Seattle participants joined during active infection and were tracked over time. Sequences were obtained from peripheral blood. The sequence was obtained from a woman over 75 with COVID-19, enrolled during active disease. The rearrangement uses TRBV19 and TRBJ2-7; 11 nucleotides align to TRBD1. CDR3 loop: CASSQIYTGTGGIGEQYF. The CDR3 DNA sequence: TGTGCCAGTAGTCAGATTTATACCGGGACAGGGGGAATCGGCGAGCAGTACTTC.